The 17 T cell receptor beta chains below all came from one sample that was sequenced in a study of response to subunit inactivated influenza vaccine (dated by TCRdb to 2016 to 2019). Library preparation used RT-PCR. Sequencing instrument: Illumina HiSeq 2500. TCRdb reran the public reads through fastp at Q25 and MiXCR, keeping productive beta chains. Under each unique CDR3 protein, matching rows form one entry showing the most common genes and DNA. This sample holds 530,000 or so distinct CDR3 sequences; 25% were observed only once. The ten largest clonotypes hold 1.5% to 2% of the sample. Material: CD4+ T cells sorted from PBMCs, obtained about 5 days after vaccination. Every receptor here comes from a man in his forties or fifties who received an inactivated influenza vaccine. Donor details come from another sample of the same person, matched by shared clones.

The genes are TRBV10-3 and TRBJ2-1; the D gene is possibly TRBD2 (6 bases). The germline V gene has CDR1 ENHRY and CDR2 SYGVKD. The V and J ends lost 3 bases and 3 bases respectively, with 12 bases between them. There are 15 residues in the CDR3. CDR3 loop: CAISEERAHYNEQFF. In nucleotides, the CDR3 is TGTGCCATCAGTGAAGAGCGGGCCCACTACAATGAGCAGTTCTTC.

This clonotype was seen a handful of times. The chain's CDR3 is CSVEEPGTTDYEQYF. CDR3 nucleotides: TGCAGCGTTGAAGAACCCGGGACTACCGATTACGAGCAGTACTTC. V usage is TRBV29-1 and J usage is TRBJ2-7; 7 bases match TRBD2. The CDR3 has 15 residues. CDR1 is SQVTM and CDR2 is ANQGSEA in the germline V gene. V dropped 0 bases and J dropped 4; count of bases not matched to a gene: 9.

This clonotype was counted at least ten times. The gene calls are TRBV29-1 and TRBJ2-1; D unresolved. Germline CDR1 reads SQVTM; CDR2 reads ANQGSEA. Trimming removed 4 bases at V and 6 bases at J, with 10 bases between. The CDR3 has 12 residues. Here the CDR3 DNA reads TGCAGCGTTGTAGAATCGCGCAATGAGCAGTTCTTC. This gives the protein CSVVESRNEQFF.

V is TRBV7-2 and J is TRBJ2-7; D remains unclear. Germline loops: CDR1 SGHTA, CDR2 FQGNSA. Trimming took 1 base from V and 4 from J, leaving 8 bases between them. This CDR3 region has 13 residues. The CDR3 sequence: CASSLGARYEQYF. The DNA of the CDR3 is TGTGCCAGCAGCTTAGGGGCGCGATACGAGCAGTACTTC.

This clonotype has just a few counts. The chain links TRBV4-3 to TRBJ2-2, with D hard to call. V was trimmed by 4 bases and J by 6 bases, leaving 9 bases between them. The CDR3 extends over 13 amino acids. Germline CDR1 LGHNA, CDR2 YSLEER. This CDR3 reads CASSPQRAGELFF. CDR3 sequence (DNA): TGCGCCAGCAGCCCCCAGCGCGCCGGGGAGCTGTTTTTT.

There are a few counts of this clonotype. The chain is built from TRBV6-1 and TRBJ2-7; the D is unclear. Trimming took 5 bases from V and 3 from J, leaving 14 bases between them. Looked up from germline, CDR1 is MNHNS and CDR2 is SASEGT. This CDR3 spans 14 amino acids. CDR3 loop: CASSRTPKGYEQYF. CDR3 nucleotides: TGTGCCAGCAGTCGGACCCCTAAAGGCTACGAGCAGTACTTC.

This clonotype occurred a few times. The chain recombines TRBV7-2 with TRBJ2-7; no definite D call. The V and J ends lost 5 bases and 1 base respectively, with 6 bases between them. Looked up from germline, CDR1 is SGHTA and CDR2 is FQGNSA. The CDR3 covers 12 residues. The CDR3 region has the DNA TGTGCCAGCAGCCCCATTTCCTACGAGCAGTACTTC. Its protein is CASSPISYEQYF.

V gene TRBV5-1 combines with J gene TRBJ2-7, with 9 positions matching TRBD2. With V trimmed by 0 bases and J by 3 bases, 7 bases remained unmatched. The V gene's germline CDR1 is SGHRS and CDR2 YFSETQ. This CDR3 contains 16 residues. The CDR3 region has the DNA TGCGCCAGCAGCTTGGCGGCCCAGCGGGGGGTCTACGAGCAGTACTTC. Residues: CASSLAAQRGVYEQYF. Variable domain in full (rest from reference TRBV5-1 and TRBJ2-7): KAGVTQTPRYLIKTRGQQVTLSCSPISGHRSVSWYQQTPGQGLQFLFEYFSETQRNKGNFPGRFSGRQFSNSRSEMNVSTLELGDSALYLCASSLAAQRGVYEQYFGPGTRLTVT.

The chain carries TRBV20-1 and TRBJ2-1; 11 bases line up with TRBD2. Germline CDR1 and CDR2: DFQATT and SNEGSKA (reference sequence). With V trimmed by 2 bases and J by 3 bases, 18 bases remained unmatched. This CDR3 contains 20 residues. The CDR3 nucleotides are TGCAGTGCTAGAATGGGGCGGCTAGCGGGAGGACCGGGACTCTACAATGAGCAGTTCTTC. Translating gives CSARMGRLAGGPGLYNEQFF.

This clonotype was seen a handful of times. The rearrangement links TRBV12-3 or TRBV12-4 to TRBJ2-3; tentatively, D is TRBD1 (6 bases). Trimming took 5 bases from V and 4 from J, leaving 16 bases between them. The CDR3 spans 15 residues. The CDR3 protein is CASSRSTGSPDTQYF. The CDR3 bases are TGTGCCAGCAGTCGAAGTACAGGGTCTCCAGATACGCAGTATTTT.

Many counts were recorded for this clonotype. This chain connects TRBV5-1 to TRBJ2-7; 7 bases are a match to TRBD1. The germline CDR1 and CDR2 sequences are SGHRS and YFSETQ. This CDR3 is built from 15 residues. V lost 1 base, J lost 2 bases, and 6 bases stayed unmatched. The CDR3 DNA is TGCGCCAGCAGCTTGACAGGGGTTAACCCCTACGAGCAGTACTTC. Amino acid sequence: CASSLTGVNPYEQYF.

The sample holds a few counts of this clonotype. This chain uses TRBV10-3 with TRBJ2-5; a possible D gene is TRBD1 (6 bases). CDR1 is ENHRY, CDR2 SYGVKD, per germline. The CDR3 is 18 residues long. V gave up 6 bases and J gave up 3 bases, with 26 bases separating them. The CDR3 loop is CAISLHTLSGQPKETQYF. The CDR3 bases are TGTGCCATCAGCCTCCACACCCTTTCCGGACAGCCAAAAGAGACCCAGTACTTC.

The CDR3 DNA reads TGTGCCAGCAGGTCACAGTACGAGCAGTACTTC. This encodes CASRSQYEQYF. The chain is built from TRBV6-2 or TRBV6-3 and TRBJ2-7; D is unresolved. V lost 6 bases, J lost 4 bases, and 7 bases lay in between. Germline assignment: CDR1 MNHEY and CDR2 SVGEGT. The CDR3 contains 11 residues.

This clonotype was recorded once. The V and J genes are TRBV6-1 and TRBJ2-7; 11 nucleotides line up with TRBD1. The germline CDR1 and CDR2 sequences are MNHNS and SASEGT. The J segment lost 4 bases and the V segment lost 3 bases, leaving 5 bases of the junction unmatched. The CDR3 has 15 amino acids. In DNA form, the CDR3 reads TGTGCCAGCAGTGAGAGGACAGGGGGCATGTACGAGCAGTACTTC. Amino acids: CASSERTGGMYEQYF.

The chain joins TRBV2 to TRBJ2-1; D may be TRBD2 (6 bases). CDR3 length: 14 amino acids. Germline CDR1 is SNHLY and CDR2 is FYNNEI. Trimming took off 5 bases at V and 8 bases at J, with 16 bases between the two ends. DNA for the CDR3: TGTGCCAGCAGTCGGCTAGCGAGGGTCGATGAGCAGTTCTTC. Its protein is CASSRLARVDEQFF.

The rearrangement joins TRBV12-3 or TRBV12-4 to TRBJ1-5, with D perhaps matching TRBD1 (6 bases). This CDR3 region has 13 residues. V was pared by 8 bases and J by 1 base, with 9 bases between. CDR3 amino acids: CASGQGSNQPQHF. CDR3 DNA sequence: TGTGCCAGCGGCCAGGGGAGCAATCAGCCCCAGCATTTT.

In this sample, this clonotype turned up a few times. The chain employs TRBV2 and TRBJ2-1; 15 bases line up with TRBD2. Trimming removed 4 bases from V and 6 bases from J; junction bases left unmatched: 7. There are 17 residues in the CDR3. The germline V gene has CDR1 SNHLY and CDR2 FYNNEI. In DNA, the CDR3 is TGTGCCAGCAGTGTATTGAGGACTAGCGGGAGGGCCAATGAGCAGTTCTTC. Its protein is CASSVLRTSGRANEQFF.